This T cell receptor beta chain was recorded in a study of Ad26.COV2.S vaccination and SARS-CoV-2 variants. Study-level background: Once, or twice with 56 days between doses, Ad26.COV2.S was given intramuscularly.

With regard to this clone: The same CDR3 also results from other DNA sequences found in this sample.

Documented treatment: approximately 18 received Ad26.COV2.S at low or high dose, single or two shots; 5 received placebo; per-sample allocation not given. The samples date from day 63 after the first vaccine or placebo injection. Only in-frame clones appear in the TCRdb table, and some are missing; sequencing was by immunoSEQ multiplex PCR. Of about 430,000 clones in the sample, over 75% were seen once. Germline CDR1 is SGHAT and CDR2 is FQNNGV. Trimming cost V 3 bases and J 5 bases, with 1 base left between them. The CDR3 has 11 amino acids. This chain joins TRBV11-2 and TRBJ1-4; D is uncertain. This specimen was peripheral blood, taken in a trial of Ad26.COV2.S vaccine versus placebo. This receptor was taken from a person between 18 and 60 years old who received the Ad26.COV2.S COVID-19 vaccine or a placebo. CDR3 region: CASSLNEKLFF. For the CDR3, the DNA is TGTGCCAGCAGCTTGAATGAAAAACTGTTTTTT.